What follows are 28 T cell receptor beta chains derived from one specimen sequenced in a study of Ad26.COV2.S vaccination and SARS-CoV-2 variants. The table came from immunoSEQ multiplex PCR; TCRdb's copy has only in-frame clones and leaves some out. The table records fewer than 500,000 clones, roughly 87% of them present only once. Treatment reported: roughly 20 received Ad26.COV2.S at low or high dose, single or two shots; about 5 received placebo; per-sample allocation not given. Day 63 after the first injection of vaccine or placebo was the sampling time. The starting material was peripheral blood, obtained in a trial of Ad26.COV2.S vaccine versus placebo. All receptors derive from a person aged 18-65 years who received the Ad26.COV2.S COVID-19 vaccine or a placebo.

The V and J genes are TRBV5-1 and TRBJ1-5, with TRBD1 as a possible D gene (6 bases). Trimming took 4 bases from V and 6 from J, leaving 14 bases between them. Germline lookup yields CDR1 SGHRS and CDR2 YFSETQ. This CDR3 spans 14 amino acids. CDR3 sequence (DNA): TGCGCCAGCAGCCCGAGGGGGGGCCTTCAGCCCCAGCATTTT. Protein: CASSPRGGLQPQHF.

The rearrangement links TRBV7-9 to TRBJ2-1; 10 nucleotides line up with TRBD2. Unmatched junction bases numbered 8, after V lost 4 bases and J lost 5 bases. This CDR3 has 16 residues. Per germline, CDR1 SEHNR and CDR2 FQNEAQ (reference sequence). The CDR3 is CASSSQTSGPNNEQFF. The CDR3 DNA is TGTGCCAGCAGCTCGCAGACTAGCGGGCCTAACAATGAGCAGTTCTTC.

The rearrangement joins TRBV6-5 to TRBJ2-1, with D perhaps matching TRBD1 or TRBD2 (6 bases each). The CDR3 contains 12 residues. Germline V CDR1 and CDR2: MNHEY, SVGAGI. Trimming pared 7 bases from V and 8 bases from J, leaving 12 bases between. CDR3 bases: TGTGCCAGCACCCACAGGGAGGATGAGCAGTTCTTC. Protein: CASTHREDEQFF.

The chain combines TRBV28 with TRBJ1-1; D call uncertain. Germline values: CDR1 MDHEN, CDR2 SYDVKM. Trimming pared 6 bases from V and 4 bases from J, leaving 12 bases between. This CDR3 region has 13 residues. CDR3 sequence (DNA): TGTGCCAGCAGGGCGCGGATGGGCACTGAAGCTTTCTTT. It codes for CASRARMGTEAFF.

This chain uses TRBV10-3 with TRBJ2-3, with no clear D. The length of the CDR3 is 15 residues. V was shortened by 0 bases and J by 0 bases, with 7 bases between the two germline ends. Germline CDR1 is ENHRY and CDR2 is SYGVKD. This chain's CDR3 is CAISESEESTDTQYF. DNA of the CDR3: TGTGCCATCAGTGAGTCCGAGGAGAGCACAGATACGCAGTATTTT.

This clone was recorded only once. This rearrangement joins TRBV27 to TRBJ2-7, with 8 positions matching TRBD1. The V gene end was trimmed by 7 bases and the J gene end by 1 base; junction bases not matched to a gene: 9. CDR1 is MNHEY, CDR2 SMNVEV, per germline (reference sequence). The CDR3 runs 15 residues. In DNA form, the CDR3 reads TGTGCCAGCAAGACCGGGACAGGCCAATCCTACGAGCAGTACTTC. Translated: CASKTGTGQSYEQYF.

The V gene is TRBV7-9, the J gene TRBJ2-1; TRBD2 aligns across 7 bases. The CDR3 is 16 amino acids. V lost 5 bases and J lost 0; bases outside the gene matches: 7. CDR1 and CDR2 from the germline V gene are SEHNR and FQNEAQ (reference sequence). CDR3 loop: CASSPTSTSSYNEQFF. The CDR3 nucleotides read TGTGCCAGCAGCCCGACTAGCACGAGCTCCTACAATGAGCAGTTCTTC.

This clone was observed a handful of times. The same CDR3 is also encoded by other DNA sequences in this sample. The chain has TRBV28 and TRBJ1-5; D gene unclear. The length of the CDR3 is 12 residues. The germline gives CDR1 MDHEN, CDR2 SYDVKM. V lost 6 bases and J 2 bases, leaving 5 bases between the germline ends. CDR3 sequence (DNA): TGTGCCAGCAGGCCTGGCAATCAGCCCCAGCATTTT. Its protein product is CASRPGNQPQHF.

This clone was counted a few times. This chain connects TRBV7-9 to TRBJ1-1, with D perhaps TRBD1 (5 bases). This CDR3 has 17 residues. V lost 1 base, J lost 6 bases, and 21 bases lay in between. Per the germline V gene, CDR1 is SEHNR and CDR2 is FQNEAQ (reference sequence). The CDR3 DNA reads TGTGCCAGCAGCTTAGAGGGGCGAGGCAGAACACCCGCTGAAGCTTTCTTT. Protein sequence: CASSLEGRGRTPAEAFF.

This chain links TRBV5-5 with TRBJ2-7; TRBD2 is a possible D gene (6 bases). Germline assignment: CDR1 SGHKS and CDR2 YYEKEE (reference sequence). The CDR3 has 15 residues. Between the trimmed V and J ends, which lost 0 bases and 4 bases, there was a span of 14 bases. The CDR3 reads CASSLGRELRYEQYF. The CDR3 bases are TGTGCCAGCAGCTTGGGGCGGGAACTTAGATACGAGCAGTACTTC.

The V call is TRBV14, the J call TRBJ2-3; no definite D call. Trimming cost V 1 base and J 2 bases, with 13 bases left between them. CDR1 and CDR2 (germline): SGHDN, FVKESK. The CDR3 contains 16 residues. Here the CDR3 reads CASSQGRRPNTDTQYF. CDR3 bases: TGTGCCAGCAGCCAAGGGCGGAGACCCAACACAGATACGCAGTATTTT.

The chain employs TRBV5-1 and TRBJ2-1, with 9 bases identical to TRBD2. The CDR3 runs to 17 residues. J lost 3 bases, V lost 1 base, and 8 bases had no gene match. CDR1 is SGHRS, CDR2 YFSETQ, per germline. The CDR3 region is CASSLSPSGTFYNEQFF. DNA of the CDR3: TGCGCCAGCAGCTTGTCGCCTAGCGGGACCTTCTACAATGAGCAGTTCTTC.

This clone was seen just once. The gene calls are TRBV6-5 and TRBJ2-3, with 9 bases matching TRBD1. The CDR3 loop spans 15 amino acids. After removal of 5 bases from V and 3 bases from J, the junction contained 6 bases not matched to a gene. Germline CDR1 is MNHEY and CDR2 is SVGAGI. This chain's CDR3 is CASSKSGTGTDTQYF. The CDR3 region has the DNA TGTGCCAGCAGTAAATCCGGGACAGGGACAGATACGCAGTATTTT.

Notes on this clone: Other DNA sequences in the same sample also yield this CDR3. The CDR3 DNA is TGTGCCAGCAGCTCCTCTTCCTACGAGCAGTACTTC. This codes for CASSSSSYEQYF. The V gene is TRBV5-4, the J gene TRBJ2-7, with D unclear. The V end lost 3 bases, the J end lost 1 base, and 5 bases lay between the germline ends. This CDR3 contains 12 residues. CDR1 is SGHNT, CDR2 YYREEE, per germline (reference sequence).

This clone was detected only once. V and J are TRBV25-1 and TRBJ2-7; either TRBD1 or TRBD2 may fit D (5 bases each). V was shortened by 4 bases and J by 1 base, with 17 bases between the two germline ends. Per the germline V gene, CDR1 is MGHDK and CDR2 is SYGVNS. This CDR3 spans 16 amino acids. As DNA, the CDR3 is TGTGCCAGCAGTGGGGGACCTAATTACCAATCCTACGAGCAGTACTTC. It translates to CASSGGPNYQSYEQYF.

This chain links TRBV25-1 with TRBJ2-1, with D perhaps matching TRBD1 or TRBD2 (5 bases each). Per the germline V gene, CDR1 is MGHDK and CDR2 is SYGVNS. The CDR3 loop spans 16 amino acids. V was shortened by 4 bases and J by 2 bases, with 15 bases between the two germline ends. CDR3 sequence reads: CASSGPGQGTYNEQFF. The CDR3 coding sequence is TGTGCCAGCAGTGGACCGGGGCAGGGAACCTACAATGAGCAGTTCTTC.

V gene TRBV28 combines with J gene TRBJ2-2, with a tentative D call TRBD2 (6 bases). This CDR3 comprises 15 residues. The germline CDR1 and CDR2 sequences are MDHEN and SYDVKM. Trimming removed 5 bases at V and 3 bases at J, with 13 bases between. The CDR3 loop is CASSPRGWDTGELFF. CDR3 in DNA: TGTGCCAGCAGTCCACGGGGGTGGGACACCGGGGAGCTGTTTTTT. The full variable domain, in which reference TRBV28 and TRBJ2-2 provide the parts outside the CDR3, is DVKVTQSSRYLVKRTGEKVFLECVQDMDHENMFWYRQDPGLGLRLIYFSYDVKMKEKGDIPEGYSVSREKKERFSLILESASTNQTSMYLCASSPRGWDTGELFFGEGSRLTVL.

This chain uses TRBV12-3 or TRBV12-4 with TRBJ2-5; the D gene is possibly TRBD1 (6 bases). This CDR3 has 13 residues. Trimming took off 6 bases at V and 3 bases at J, with 11 bases between the two ends. The CDR3 sequence is CASRYTGKETQYF. The CDR3 DNA reads TGTGCCAGCAGATATACAGGGAAAGAGACCCAGTACTTC.

The rearrangement links TRBV23-1 to TRBJ2-5; tentative D call: TRBD2 (7 bases). TRBV23-1 is given ORF status, its function remaining uncertain. The CDR3 is 17 amino acids. V lost 4 bases and J 0 bases, leaving 18 bases between the germline ends. The CDR3 sequence is CASSLKWGGLYQETQYF. CDR3 DNA: TGCGCCAGCAGTCTCAAGTGGGGGGGCCTGTACCAAGAGACCCAGTACTTC.

This clone was seen only a few times. The V call is TRBV3-1 (or the pseudogene TRBV3-2), the J call TRBJ1-3; D is uncertain. The CDR3 loop spans 15 amino acids. The V gene's germline CDR1 is LGHDT and CDR2 YNNKEL (reference sequence). V was pared by 1 base and J by 0 bases, with 7 bases between. CDR3 nucleotides: TGTGCCAGCAGCCAAGGTTTAGTCTCTGGAAACACCATATATTTT. Translation gives CASSQGLVSGNTIYF.

The V call is TRBV2, the J call TRBJ2-7, with D hard to call. The length of the CDR3 is 13 residues. Trimming pared 5 bases from V and 0 bases from J, leaving 8 bases between. Germline CDR1 SNHLY, CDR2 FYNNEI. The chain's CDR3 is CASSSDDSYEQYF. CDR3 bases: TGTGCCAGCAGTTCCGACGACTCCTACGAGCAGTACTTC.

The chain is built from TRBV12-3 or TRBV12-4 and TRBJ1-5; D is uncertain. V gave up 7 bases and J gave up 0 bases, with 4 bases separating them. The CDR3 contains 12 residues. DNA for the CDR3: TGTGCCAGCAAGTATAGCAATCAGCCCCAGCATTTT. It codes for CASKYSNQPQHF.

The chain couples TRBV7-9 to TRBJ2-7; 8 bases fit TRBD1. The CDR3 has 14 residues. From germline, CDR1 is SEHNR and CDR2 FQNEAQ (reference sequence). The V gene end was trimmed by 1 base and the J gene end by 6 bases; junction bases not matched to a gene: 5. CDR3 nucleotides: TGTGCCAGCAGCTTAGGCCAGGGGGCGATCGAGCAGTACTTC. Translated: CASSLGQGAIEQYF.

The chain recombines TRBV7-2 with TRBJ1-1, with 9 bases aligning to TRBD1. Germline CDR1 SGHTA, CDR2 FQGNSA. Germline trimming cut 0 bases from V and 10 bases from J; bases unmatched to any gene: 9. The CDR3 runs to 15 residues. The DNA for the CDR3 is TGTGCCAGCAGCTTAGCCGGGACAGGGTGGGGTGGAGCTTTCTTT. This translates into CASSLAGTGWGGAFF.

Comments on this clone: Germline is not matched at one junction end, which may reflect a read error. The chain carries TRBV7-3 and TRBJ2-1; D call uncertain. In germline, CDR1 is SGHTA, CDR2 FQGTGA. CDR3 length: 16 residues. The CDR3 DNA reads TGTGCCAGCAGCTTGGGCTCCGCCTCATCCTACAGTGAGCAGTTCTTC. This translates into CASSLGSASSYSEQFF.

The rearrangement joins TRBV11-2 to TRBJ1-1; the match to TRBD1 covers 10 bases. This CDR3 has 14 residues. The junction had 4 bases not matched to a gene; V was cut back by 3 bases and J by 6 bases. The V gene's germline CDR1 is SGHAT and CDR2 FQNNGV. CDR3 nucleotide sequence: TGTGCCAGCAGCTTGGACAGGGGGTTATCTGAAGCTTTCTTT. Translation gives CASSLDRGLSEAFF.

This sequence joins TRBV9 and TRBJ2-7, with D perhaps assigned TRBD1 or TRBD2 (5 bases each). The CDR3 spans 15 residues. From germline, CDR1 is SGDLS and CDR2 YYNGEE. V lost 3 bases and J 2 bases, leaving 15 bases between the germline ends. CDR3 region: CASSAGAELPYEQYF. The DNA of the CDR3 is TGTGCCAGCAGCGCCGGGGCTGAACTACCCTACGAGCAGTACTTC. Using reference TRBV9 and TRBJ2-7 for the parts outside the CDR3, the full variable domain is DSGVTQTPKHLITATGQRVTLRCSPRSGDLSVYWYQQSLDQGLQFLIQYYNGEERAKGNILERFSAQQFPDLHSELNLSSLELGDSALYFCASSAGAELPYEQYFGPGTRLTVT.

This clone occurred once. The gene calls are TRBV29-1 and TRBJ2-2, with 8 bases aligning to TRBD1. CDR1 and CDR2 (germline): SQVTM, ANQGSEA. V shed 7 bases and J 6 bases; nucleotides not matched to a gene: 4. The CDR3 sequence is 12 residues long. In nucleotides, the CDR3 is TGCAGCGCGGACAGGGCCGCCGGGGAGCTGTTTTTT. Its protein is CSADRAAGELFF.